The 29 T cell receptor beta chains below come from one sample, sequenced in a study of T cells in Graves' hyperthyroidism and ophthalmopathy. RNA transcripts provided the source from which TCR beta CDR3 regions were amplified. In the first-round RT-PCR of the TCR CDR3, the HTBI primer set was used. TCRdb reanalysed the multiplex PCR reads using MiXCR and keeps one entry per CDR3 protein. Among 450,000 to 650,000 distinct CDR3 sequences listed, around 21% were seen once. The material sequenced was blood. The source is a man between 18 and 29 years old with Graves' hyperthyroidism.

This clonotype was seen just once. The CDR3 here is CASNRDGGGTEAFF. Written as DNA, the CDR3 is TGTGCCAGTAACCGAGACGGGGGAGGCACTGAAGCTTTCTTT. The chain carries TRBV19 and TRBJ1-1; maybe TRBD1 (5 bases). The germline V and J ends were trimmed by 7 bases and 4 bases, with 16 bases remaining between them. The CDR3 is made up of 14 amino acids. The germline gives CDR1 LNHDA, CDR2 SQIVND (reference sequence).

About this clonotype: This may be a read error: a much more frequent sequence differs by one nucleotide. The J gene is TRBJ2-5, the V gene TRBV19; 9 nucleotides align to TRBD1. V was clipped by 4 bases and J by 8 bases; unmatched bases: 8. Looked up from germline, CDR1 is LNHDA and CDR2 is SQIVND (reference sequence). The CDR3 consists of 14 residues. The CDR3 loop is CASSKTGGIDTQYF. In DNA, the CDR3 is TGTGCCAGTAGTAAAACAGGGGGCATCGATACCCAGTACTTC.

V and J are TRBV10-3 and TRBJ2-2, with 7 positions matching TRBD2. Germline loops: CDR1 ENHRY, CDR2 SYGVKD. The junction had 5 bases not matched to a gene; V was cut back by 6 bases and J by 4 bases. This CDR3 is built from 14 residues. The CDR3 sequence: CAIRSGLGTGELFF. Here the CDR3 DNA reads TGTGCCATCAGATCAGGACTAGGCACCGGGGAGCTGTTTTTT.

Many counts were recorded for this clonotype. The chain joins TRBV20-1 to TRBJ2-4; possible D gene TRBD1, 5 bases. From germline, CDR1 is DFQATT and CDR2 SNEGSKA (reference sequence). The V and J ends lost 0 bases and 8 bases respectively, with 14 bases between them. The CDR3 runs 14 residues. The CDR3 DNA sequence: TGCAGTGCTAGAGACAGGGTTGGTCGGTACATTCAGTACTTC. Translating it yields CSARDRVGRYIQYF.

This clonotype appeared a few times. The chain employs TRBV11-2 and TRBJ2-5, with TRBD1 matching 10 bases. The CDR3 spans 16 residues. The trim removed 5 bases at V and 8 bases at J, leaving 14 bases unmatched. Germline V lookup: CDR1 SGHAT, CDR2 FQNNGV. In DNA, the CDR3 is TGTGCCAGCAGCCACATCCGGGACAGGGGCCTCCGAACCCAGTACTTC. This encodes CASSHIRDRGLRTQYF. The full variable domain, completed using reference TRBV11-2 and TRBJ2-5, is EAGVAQSPRYKIIEKRQSVAFWCNPISGHATLYWYQQILGQGPKLLIQFQNNGVVDDSQLPKDRFSAERLKGVDSTLKIQPAKLEDSAVYLCASSHIRDRGLRTQYFGPGTRLLVL.

This clonotype was seen at least ten times. This chain joins TRBV12-3 or TRBV12-4 and TRBJ2-4; the D gene is possibly TRBD1 (7 bases). V was trimmed by 5 bases and J by 7 bases, leaving 12 bases between them. This CDR3 has 13 residues. CDR3 sequence: CASSRDSGNIQYF. The CDR3 DNA reads TGTGCCAGCAGTCGGGACAGCGGGAACATTCAGTACTTC.

As to this clonotype: A much larger clonotype is one base distant, so this may be a read error. The CDR3 sequence: CAGSIWGTTNQPQHF. Here the CDR3 DNA reads TGTGCCGGTAGTATTTGGGGGACAACGAATCAGCCCCAGCATTTT. This chain uses TRBV19 with TRBJ1-5; the D gene is possibly TRBD1 (6 bases). This CDR3 region has 15 residues. CDR1 and CDR2 (germline): LNHDA, SQIVND (reference sequence).

This chain connects TRBV11-1 to TRBJ1-1; no definite D call. Germline CDR1 is SGHAT and CDR2 is FQDESV (reference sequence). The ends were cut back, 0 bases at V and 6 bases at J, with 17 bases in the middle. The CDR3 extends over 16 amino acids. The chain's CDR3 is CASSLAPSAWEAEAFF. DNA of the CDR3: TGTGCCAGCAGCTTAGCGCCGAGCGCCTGGGAGGCTGAAGCTTTCTTT.

The chain has TRBV12-3 or TRBV12-4 and TRBJ1-6; 7 positions agree with TRBD1. CDR3 length: 13 amino acids. V was clipped by 5 bases and J by 6 bases; unmatched bases: 1. CDR3 amino acids: CASSAGGNSPLHF. CDR3 sequence (DNA): TGTGCCAGCAGTGCAGGGGGTAATTCACCCCTCCACTTT.

A few counts support this clonotype. The chain carries TRBV9 and TRBJ1-3; 8 bases fit TRBD1. The J segment lost 4 bases and the V segment lost 0 bases, leaving 9 bases of the junction unmatched. Germline loops: CDR1 SGDLS, CDR2 YYNGEE. This CDR3 has 17 amino acids. In DNA, the CDR3 is TGTGCCAGCAGCGTAGAGGGGGGGGACAGGTACGGAAACACCATATATTTT. Translated: CASSVEGGDRYGNTIYF.

The rearrangement uses TRBV6-1 and TRBJ2-5; 12 bases line up with TRBD2. Germline V gene lookup returns CDR1 MNHNS and CDR2 SASEGT. CDR3 size: 16 residues. The J segment lost 8 bases and the V segment lost 4 bases, leaving 11 bases of the junction unmatched. The CDR3 protein is CASSVELAGGPGTQYF. Here the CDR3 DNA reads TGTGCCAGCAGTGTGGAACTAGCGGGGGGCCCCGGAACCCAGTACTTC.

This clonotype was observed at least ten times. V and J are TRBV6-2 or TRBV6-3 and TRBJ2-2; maybe TRBD2 (5 bases). The germline V and J ends were trimmed by 2 bases and 3 bases, with 19 bases remaining between them. Germline V CDR1 and CDR2: MNHEY, SVGEGT. The CDR3 is 18 amino acids. The CDR3 DNA reads as TGTGCCAGCAGTTACAGGGTCGACTATTCGAGAGACACCGGGGAGCTGTTTTTT. It specifies CASSYRVDYSRDTGELFF.

This clonotype was recorded many times. This sequence joins TRBV6-4 and TRBJ2-7; possibly TRBD2 for D (5 bases). CDR3 length equals 12 residues. The V gene's germline CDR1 is MRHNA and CDR2 SNTAGT. V was clipped by 8 bases and J by 4 bases, with 12 bases between them. CDR3: CASASRRYEQYF. The CDR3 region has the DNA TGTGCCAGCGCCTCGAGGAGGTACGAGCAGTACTTC.

This clonotype has more than one count but fewer than ten. V and J are TRBV7-9 and TRBJ1-6; D ambiguous. The V end lost 3 bases, the J end lost 3 bases, and 9 bases lay between the germline ends. Germline V gene sequence: CDR1 SEHNR, CDR2 FQNEAQ (reference sequence). The CDR3 runs 15 residues. CDR3 amino acids: CASSLGSSYNSPLHF. DNA for the CDR3: TGTGCCAGCAGCTTGGGGTCCAGCTATAATTCACCCCTCCACTTT.

This clonotype was picked up many times. The rearrangement links TRBV5-5 to TRBJ1-1; D gene unclear. The ends were cut back, 0 bases at V and 4 bases at J, with 7 bases in the middle. Germline lookup yields CDR1 SGHKS and CDR2 YYEKEE (reference sequence). The CDR3 extends over 13 amino acids. CDR3 in DNA: TGTGCCAGCAGCTTGGGTCCCTCCACTGAAGCTTTCTTT. This gives the protein CASSLGPSTEAFF.

This clonotype was found many times. This sequence joins TRBV6-1 and TRBJ2-5, with 14 bases lining up with TRBD2. J was trimmed by 5 bases and V by 5 bases; bases with no gene match: 4. The CDR3 runs 15 residues. Germline V gene lookup returns CDR1 MNHNS and CDR2 SASEGT. Written as DNA, the CDR3 is TGTGCCAGCAGTCCCGGGACTAGCGGGAGTGAGACCCAGTACTTC. Translating it yields CASSPGTSGSETQYF.

This clonotype was picked up many times. This sequence joins TRBV11-2 and TRBJ1-1; 10 bases map to TRBD1. V trimming: 3 bases; J trimming: 3 bases; junction bases outside the gene matches: 10. This CDR3 has 17 residues. The germline V gene has CDR1 SGHAT and CDR2 FQNNGV. CDR3 residues: CASSLEGTGALDTEAFF. As DNA, the CDR3 is TGTGCCAGCAGCTTGGAAGGGACAGGGGCATTAGACACTGAAGCTTTCTTT.

In its sample, this clonotype was seen many times. The chain couples TRBV7-8 to TRBJ2-2, with D hard to call. CDR3 length: 14 residues. V was pared by 5 bases and J by 7 bases, with 14 bases between. Germline CDR1 reads SGHVS; CDR2 reads FQNEAQ. CDR3 sequence: CASSLPLVSGELFF. The CDR3 region has the DNA TGTGCCAGCAGCCTCCCATTAGTGAGCGGGGAGCTGTTTTTT.

The sample holds many counts of this clonotype. This chain joins TRBV19 and TRBJ1-1; maybe TRBD1 (5 bases). The CDR3 runs to 13 residues. Trimming cost V 8 bases and J 4 bases, with 14 bases left between them. Per the germline V gene, CDR1 is LNHDA and CDR2 is SQIVND (reference sequence). For the CDR3, the DNA is TGTGCCAGTGCGGGGGGTAGTGGCACTGAAGCTTTCTTT. It codes for CASAGGSGTEAFF.

This clonotype was observed at least ten times. The chain is built from TRBV28 and TRBJ2-7; D is possibly TRBD1 (7 bases). Trimming took 8 bases from V and 5 from J, leaving 25 bases between them. From germline, CDR1 is MDHEN and CDR2 SYDVKM. The CDR3 covers 16 residues. The CDR3 spells CASPLTTGQGGHEQYF. CDR3 DNA sequence: TGTGCCAGCCCTCTAACAACCGGGCAGGGGGGTCACGAGCAGTACTTC.

Many counts were recorded for this clonotype. The chain is built from TRBV9 and TRBJ1-2; 7 bases match TRBD1. The CDR3 is 17 residues long. The germline V gene has CDR1 SGDLS and CDR2 YYNGEE. With 3 bases clipped from V and 6 bases from J, the junction kept 17 bases outside the gene matches. CDR3 amino acids: CASSDQTGQHNGHGYTF. Written as DNA, the CDR3 is TGTGCCAGCAGCGACCAAACGGGACAGCATAACGGCCATGGCTACACCTTC.

This clonotype was picked up a small number of times. The V call is TRBV20-1, the J call TRBJ2-7; 11 nucleotides match TRBD2. The CDR3 has 16 amino acids. Germline values: CDR1 DFQATT, CDR2 SNEGSKA (reference sequence). After removal of 3 bases from V and 2 bases from J, the junction contained 9 bases not matched to a gene. CDR3 DNA sequence: TGCAGTGCTAGGGATTTAATGACTAGCGGGGCCTACGAGCAGTACTTC. It yields the protein CSARDLMTSGAYEQYF.

This clonotype was seen many times. The chain combines TRBV30 with TRBJ2-7; possible D gene TRBD1, 8 bases. The CDR3 covers 16 residues. Germline V gene sequence: CDR1 GTSNPN, CDR2 SVGIG (reference sequence). Trimming cost V 2 bases and J 1 base, with 18 bases left between them. CDR3 sequence (DNA): TGTGCCTGGAGTCATTGGACAGGGAGGGCGTCCTACGAGCAGTACTTC. This gives the protein CAWSHWTGRASYEQYF.

This clonotype was seen only a few times. In DNA form, the CDR3 reads TGTGCCATCAGTGCACGGACAGCGAACACCGGGGAGCTGTTTTTT. Residues: CAISARTANTGELFF. The chain has TRBV10-3 and TRBJ2-2; D possibly corresponds to TRBD1 (6 bases). CDR3 size: 15 residues. Germline CDR1 and CDR2: ENHRY and SYGVKD. V lost 4 bases, J lost 0 bases, and 9 bases lay in between.

The V call is TRBV12-3 or TRBV12-4, the J call TRBJ2-5; the match to TRBD2 covers 9 bases. Trimming at V came to 3 bases and at J to 4 bases, leaving 9 bases not matched to a gene. There are 16 residues in the CDR3. The CDR3: CASSFGSGGETETQYF. CDR3 DNA: TGTGCCAGCAGTTTTGGTAGCGGGGGCGAGACAGAGACCCAGTACTTC.

In its sample, this clonotype was seen many times. V is TRBV12-3 or TRBV12-4 and J is TRBJ1-2; D ambiguous. V was trimmed by 6 bases and J by 4 bases, leaving 18 bases between them. CDR3 length: 15 amino acids. The CDR3 coding sequence is TGTGCCAGCAGGCCTCTTCGGGCCCACCTCTATGGCTACACCTTC. This sequence encodes CASRPLRAHLYGYTF.

V usage is TRBV6-1 and J usage is TRBJ2-6; D is unresolved. V lost 6 bases and J 1 base, leaving 10 bases between the germline ends. Germline V gene lookup returns CDR1 MNHNS and CDR2 SASEGT. This CDR3 spans 15 amino acids. The CDR3 region is CASRGLSSGANVLTF. CDR3 in DNA: TGTGCCAGCAGAGGCCTCTCTTCTGGGGCCAACGTCCTGACTTTC.

The gene calls are TRBV28 and TRBJ1-2, with TRBD1 matching over 7 bases. J was trimmed by 2 bases and V by 4 bases; bases with no gene match: 7. This CDR3 has 15 amino acids. CDR1 is MDHEN and CDR2 is SYDVKM in the germline V gene. The CDR3 DNA reads as TGTGCCAGCAGTTCCCTAACAGGGGAAAACTATGGCTACACCTTC. Residues: CASSSLTGENYGYTF.

The chain uses TRBV28 and TRBJ1-1; 8 bases line up with TRBD1. There are 14 residues in the CDR3. Trimming removed 2 bases from V and 10 bases from J; junction bases left unmatched: 9. Per the germline V gene, CDR1 is MDHEN and CDR2 is SYDVKM. CDR3: CASSLRTGPSRAFF. The CDR3 DNA reads TGTGCCAGCAGTTTAAGGACAGGGCCATCGAGAGCTTTCTTT.